The clone carrying this T cell receptor (beta chain) appeared once. Antigen: not known. PCR used 60 Vbeta primers and 13 Jbeta primers. Libraries were prepared by immunoSEQ multiplex PCR; TCRdb keeps only in-frame clonotypes and omits some of them. This sample has approximately 120,000 clones, with more than 70% found just once. This entry comes from a study of cytomegalovirus exposure and HLA in healthy donors. Study conclusions and caveats: A later analysis found common viral pathogens apparently linked to several of the most significant clusters. In vitro experiments confirmed that three CMV-associated chains were specific for CMV antigens.

Germline V lookup: CDR1 MNHEY, CDR2 SVGAGI. Losses at the gene ends were 6 bases for V and 4 bases for J; bases not matched to a gene: 7. The CDR3 has 14 residues. V and J are TRBV6-5 and TRBJ2-7; TRBD1 aligns across 9 bases. The TCR originated in a man aged 30-40 years in good health and CMV-seronegative. The sequencing input was PBMCs. The CDR3 loop is CASSLLTGGYEQYF. In DNA form, the CDR3 reads TGTGCCAGCAGCCTATTGACAGGGGGTTACGAGCAGTACTTC.